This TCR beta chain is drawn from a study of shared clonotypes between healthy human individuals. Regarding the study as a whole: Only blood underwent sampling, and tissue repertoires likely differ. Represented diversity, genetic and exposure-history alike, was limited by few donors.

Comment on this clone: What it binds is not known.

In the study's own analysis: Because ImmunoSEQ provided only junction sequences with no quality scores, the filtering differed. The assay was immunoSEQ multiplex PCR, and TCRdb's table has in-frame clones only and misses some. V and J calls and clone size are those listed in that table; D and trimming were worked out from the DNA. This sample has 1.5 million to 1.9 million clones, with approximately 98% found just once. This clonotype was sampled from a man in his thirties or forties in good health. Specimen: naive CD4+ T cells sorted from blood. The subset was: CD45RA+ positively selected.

This CDR3 is CASSEAGHWGGGFF. CDR3 nucleotides: TGTGCCAGCAGTGAAGCCGGTCACTGGGGAGGCGGGTTCTTC. The genes are TRBV2 and TRBJ2-1; TRBD2 might be the D (6 bases). Germline lookup yields CDR1 SNHLY and CDR2 FYNNEI. Trimming cost V 0 bases and J 15 bases, with 18 bases left between them. The CDR3 consists of 14 residues.